A single sample is the source of the 5 T cell receptor beta chains below, sequenced in a study of CD8 T cells in Susac syndrome. With random hexamers, roughly 0.45 to 1 ug RNA was reverse transcribed. TCRdb re-called the immunoSEQ multiplex PCR reads with MiXCR, one entry per CDR3 protein. The table has some 180,000 distinct CDR3 sequences, 80% to 95% seen once. The sequenced sample was CD4+ T cells from PBMCs. Source of these receptors: a human donor in good health.

The CDR3 protein is CASSLSTANSPLHF. CDR3 bases: TGCGCCAGCAGCTTGTCGACAGCCAATTCACCCCTCCACTTT. The chain joins TRBV5-1 to TRBJ1-6, with D possibly TRBD1 on 5 matching bases. CDR1 and CDR2 from the germline V gene are SGHRS and YFSETQ. The CDR3 is 14 amino acids. Deletions cut 1 base from V and 7 bases from J, with 9 bases between.

This chain joins TRBV19 and TRBJ2-7, with D perhaps given as TRBD1 or TRBD2 (6 bases each). Germline V gene sequence: CDR1 LNHDA, CDR2 SQIVND (reference sequence). Trimming cost V 5 bases and J 12 bases, with 20 bases left between them. This CDR3 is 13 amino acids long. CDR3 sequence reads: CASSDPGALLRYF. As DNA, the CDR3 is TGTGCCAGTAGTGATCCGGGGGCCCTACTTCGGTACTTC.

The rearrangement links TRBV7-2 to TRBJ1-2; the D is unclear. The CDR3 has 14 residues. In germline, CDR1 is SGHTA, CDR2 FQGNSA. The germline V and J ends were trimmed by 3 bases and 8 bases, with 16 bases remaining between them. The CDR3 nucleotides are TGTGCCAGCAGCTTCAAGACACTTTTCGGAGGCTACACCTTC. Translation: CASSFKTLFGGYTF.

The V and J genes are TRBV7-9 and TRBJ1-5; no definite D call. Looked up from germline, CDR1 is SEHNR and CDR2 is FQNEAQ (reference sequence). CDR3 length: 13 residues. With 0 bases removed from V and 6 bases from J, the gap between germline ends came to 6 bases. As DNA, the CDR3 is TGTGCCAGCAGCTTAGCGCTGGGTCAGCCCCAGCATTTT. Translating it yields CASSLALGQPQHF.

J is TRBJ1-1 and V is TRBV5-1; possibly TRBD1 for D (5 bases). The CDR3 is 15 residues long. Trimming took off 6 bases at V and 0 bases at J, with 15 bases between the two ends. CDR1 SGHRS and CDR2 YFSETQ come from the germline V gene. The chain's CDR3 is CASTDGGVMNTEAFF. CDR3 bases: TGCGCCAGCACCGATGGGGGAGTCATGAACACTGAAGCTTTCTTT.